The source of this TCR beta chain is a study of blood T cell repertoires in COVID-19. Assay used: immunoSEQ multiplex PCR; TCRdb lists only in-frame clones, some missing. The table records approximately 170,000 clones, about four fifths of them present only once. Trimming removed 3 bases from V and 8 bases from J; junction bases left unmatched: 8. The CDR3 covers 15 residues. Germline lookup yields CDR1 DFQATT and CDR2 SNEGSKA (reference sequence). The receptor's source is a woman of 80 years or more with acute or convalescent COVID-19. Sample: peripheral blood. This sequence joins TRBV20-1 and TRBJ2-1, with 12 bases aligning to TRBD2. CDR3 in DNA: TGCAGTGCTAGTCGGGCTAGCGGGGGGGCCTATGAGCAGTTCTTC. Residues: CSASRASGGAYEQFF.